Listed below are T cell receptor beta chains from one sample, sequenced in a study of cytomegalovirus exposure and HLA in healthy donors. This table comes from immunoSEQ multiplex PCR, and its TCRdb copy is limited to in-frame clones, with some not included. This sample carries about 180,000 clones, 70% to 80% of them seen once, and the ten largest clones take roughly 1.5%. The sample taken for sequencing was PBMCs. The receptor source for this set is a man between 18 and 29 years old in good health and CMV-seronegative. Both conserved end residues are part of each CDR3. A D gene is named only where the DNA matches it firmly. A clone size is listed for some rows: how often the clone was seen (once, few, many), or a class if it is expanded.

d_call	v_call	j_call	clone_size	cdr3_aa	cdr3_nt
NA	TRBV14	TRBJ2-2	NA	CASSQEGSRNTGELFF	TGTGCCAGCAGCCAAGAGGGCTCACGGAACACCGGGGAGCTGTTTTTT
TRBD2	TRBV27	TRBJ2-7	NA	CASRRSGGGEQYF	TGTGCCAGTAGAAGATCTGGGGGGGGCGAGCAGTACTTC
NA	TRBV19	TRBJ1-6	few	CASSMGARNSPLHF	TGTGCCAGTAGTATGGGGGCACGCAATTCACCCCTCCACTTT
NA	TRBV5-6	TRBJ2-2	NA	CASSPPYRDGELFF	TGTGCCAGCAGCCCACCCTACAGGGACGGGGAGCTGTTTTTT
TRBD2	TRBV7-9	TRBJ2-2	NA	CASSLVGRGLAGITGELFF	TGTGCCAGCAGCTTAGTAGGTCGCGGACTAGCGGGGATCACCGGGGAGCTGTTTTTT
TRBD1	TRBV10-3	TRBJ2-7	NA	CAISTNDRVFYEQYF	TGTGCCATCAGCACGAACGACAGGGTTTTTTACGAGCAGTACTTC
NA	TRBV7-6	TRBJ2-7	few	CASSPRGQRFSYEQYF	TGTGCCAGCAGCCCCCGCGGACAGCGATTCTCCTACGAGCAGTACTTC
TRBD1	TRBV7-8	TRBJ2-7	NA	CASSVRQGGSSYEQYF	TGTGCCAGCAGCGTAAGACAGGGGGGGAGCTCCTACGAGCAGTACTTC
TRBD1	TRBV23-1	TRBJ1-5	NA	CASSQAQGGPQPQHF	TGCGCCAGCAGTCAGGCCCAGGGGGGACCCCAGCCCCAGCATTTT
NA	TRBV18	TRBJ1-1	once	CASSPTTNTEAFF	TGTGCCAGCTCACCGACAACGAACACTGAAGCTTTCTTT
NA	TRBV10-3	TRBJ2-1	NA	CAISESGIANEQFF	TGTGCCATCAGTGAGTCCGGGATAGCGAATGAGCAGTTCTTC
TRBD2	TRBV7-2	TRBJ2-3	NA	CASSLAGGLAGVDTQYF	TGTGCCAGCAGCTTAGCGGGGGGACTAGCGGGAGTAGATACGCAGTATTTT
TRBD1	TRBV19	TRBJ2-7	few	CASSPPTGGGQVEQYF	TGTGCCAGTAGTCCGCCGACAGGGGGCGGCCAAGTCGAGCAGTACTTC
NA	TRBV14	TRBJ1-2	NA	CASSQDWGRYNYGYTF	TGTGCCAGCAGCCAAGATTGGGGCCGTTACAACTATGGCTACACCTTC
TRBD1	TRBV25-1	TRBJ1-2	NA	CASRDRLGGYTF	TGTGCCAGCAGGGACAGGCTAGGAGGCTACACCTTC
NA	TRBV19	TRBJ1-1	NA	CASSARDIDTEAFF	TGTGCCAGTAGTGCCCGGGACATCGACACTGAAGCTTTCTTT
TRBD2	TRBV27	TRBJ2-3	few	CASSSPLAGAPRDTQYF	TGTGCCAGCAGTTCCCCCCTAGCGGGGGCCCCTCGGGATACGCAGTATTTT
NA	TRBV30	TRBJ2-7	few	CAWSVLAYEQYF	TGTGCCTGGAGTGTACTCGCCTACGAGCAGTACTTC
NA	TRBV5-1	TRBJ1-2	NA	CASSLSGREHGYTF	TGCGCCAGCAGCTTGTCGGGGAGGGAGCATGGCTACACCTTC
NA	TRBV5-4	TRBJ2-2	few	CASSFGVRSKNTGELFF	TGTGCCAGCAGCTTCGGTGTTCGGTCGAAAAACACCGGGGAGCTGTTTTTT
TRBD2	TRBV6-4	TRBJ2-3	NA	CASSILAGGTDTQYF	TGTGCCAGCAGTATACTAGCGGGGGGAACAGATACGCAGTATTTT
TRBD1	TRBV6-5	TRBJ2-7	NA	CASSQFRTGGREQYF	TGTGCCAGCAGTCAATTCAGGACAGGGGGCCGCGAGCAGTACTTC
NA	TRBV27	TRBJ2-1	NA	CASGRGAGLMDEQFF	TGTGCCAGCGGCCGCGGGGCAGGGTTGATGGATGAGCAGTTCTTC
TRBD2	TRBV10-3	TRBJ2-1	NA	CAISAGLGMDEQFF	TGTGCCATCAGTGCGGGACTAGGGATGGATGAGCAGTTCTTC
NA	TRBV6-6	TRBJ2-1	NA	CASSIVRERNNEQFF	TGTGCCAGCAGTATTGTGAGGGAACGGAACAATGAGCAGTTCTTC
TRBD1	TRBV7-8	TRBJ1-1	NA	CASSLRLTGVNTEAFF	TGTGCCAGCAGCTTAAGGCTGACAGGGGTGAATACTGAAGCTTTCTTT
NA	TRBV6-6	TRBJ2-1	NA	CASTNQAASYNEQFF	TGTGCCAGCACCAACCAAGCGGCCTCCTACAATGAGCAGTTCTTC
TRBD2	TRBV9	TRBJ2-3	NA	CASSVVAAGGPRDTQYF	TGTGCCAGCAGCGTAGTGGCAGCGGGGGGGCCTAGAGATACGCAGTATTTT
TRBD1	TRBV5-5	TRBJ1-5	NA	CASSSEDRLGPQHF	TGTGCCAGCAGCTCGGAGGACAGGTTGGGGCCCCAGCATTTT
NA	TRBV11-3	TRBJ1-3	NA	CASSLGASGNTIYF	TGTGCCAGCAGCTTAGGGGCCTCTGGAAACACCATATATTTT
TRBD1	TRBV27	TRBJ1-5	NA	CASGPGQGGPQHF	TGTGCCAGCGGTCCGGGACAGGGGGGACCCCAGCATTTT
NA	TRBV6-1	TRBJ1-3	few	CASSEARGNTIYF	TGTGCCAGCAGTGAAGCGCGGGGAAACACCATATATTTT
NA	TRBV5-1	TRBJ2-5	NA	CASSLVGNQETQYF	TGCGCCAGCAGCTTGGTGGGCAACCAAGAGACCCAGTACTTC
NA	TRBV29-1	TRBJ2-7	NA	CSVRAGAYEQYF	TGCAGCGTTCGGGCAGGGGCCTACGAGCAGTACTTC
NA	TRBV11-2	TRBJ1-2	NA	CASSLSLAANYGYTF	TGTGCCAGCAGCTTATCTTTGGCCGCCAACTATGGCTACACCTTC
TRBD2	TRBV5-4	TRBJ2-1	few	CASRPTSGSYNEQFF	TGTGCCAGCAGACCCACTAGCGGATCCTACAATGAGCAGTTCTTC
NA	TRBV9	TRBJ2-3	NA	CASSVAYTDTQYF	TGTGCCAGCAGCGTAGCCTACACAGATACGCAGTATTTT
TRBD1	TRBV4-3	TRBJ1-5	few	CASSQDWDRGNQPQHF	TGCGCCAGCAGCCAAGACTGGGACAGGGGGAATCAGCCCCAGCATTTT
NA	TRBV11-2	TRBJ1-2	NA	CASSLNQGLDGYTF	TGTGCCAGCAGCTTAAACCAGGGTTTAGATGGCTACACCTTC
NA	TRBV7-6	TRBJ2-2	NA	CASKGFTGELFF	TGTGCCAGCAAGGGGTTCACCGGGGAGCTGTTTTTT
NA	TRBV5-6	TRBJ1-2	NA	CASSWVQGANYGYTF	TGTGCCAGCAGCTGGGTACAGGGCGCTAACTATGGCTACACCTTC
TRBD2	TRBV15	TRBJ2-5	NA	CATSARGLQETQYF	TGTGCCACCTCCGCCCGGGGACTACAAGAGACCCAGTACTTC
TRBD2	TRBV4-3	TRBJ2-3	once	CASSQRSTSGTDTQYF	TGCGCCAGCAGCCAGAGGTCGACTAGCGGGACAGATACGCAGTATTTT
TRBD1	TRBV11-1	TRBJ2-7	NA	CASSWDRLNEQYF	TGTGCCAGCAGCTGGGACAGGCTGAACGAGCAGTACTTC
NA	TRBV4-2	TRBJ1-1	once	CASSHTGGGTEAFF	TGTGCCAGCAGCCATACGGGGGGGGGCACTGAAGCTTTCTTT
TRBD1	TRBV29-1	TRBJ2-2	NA	CSVERQGTAGELFF	TGCAGCGTCGAGAGACAGGGGACCGCCGGGGAGCTGTTTTTT
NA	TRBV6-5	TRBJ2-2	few	CASSFRGELFF	TGTGCCAGCAGTTTCCGGGGGGAGCTGTTTTTT
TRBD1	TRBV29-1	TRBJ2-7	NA	CSVGRDREQYF	TGCAGCGTTGGACGGGACAGAGAGCAGTACTTC
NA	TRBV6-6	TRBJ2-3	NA	CASRFLTGDTQYF	TGTGCCAGCAGGTTCCTGACAGGAGATACGCAGTATTTT
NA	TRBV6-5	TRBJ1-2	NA	CASSWTGNYGYTF	TGTGCCAGCAGTTGGACGGGAAACTATGGCTACACCTTC
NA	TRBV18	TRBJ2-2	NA	CASSYAGELFF	TGTGCCAGCTCCTACGCCGGGGAGCTGTTTTTT
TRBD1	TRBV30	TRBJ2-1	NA	CAWSARTGWNEQFF	TGTGCCTGGAGTGCCCGGACAGGGTGGAATGAGCAGTTCTTC
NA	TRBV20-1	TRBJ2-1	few	CSARFGEQFF	TGCAGTGCCAGGTTCGGTGAGCAGTTCTTC
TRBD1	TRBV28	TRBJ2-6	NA	CASGGQDSGANVLTF	TGTGCCAGCGGGGGACAGGACTCTGGGGCCAACGTCCTGACTTTC